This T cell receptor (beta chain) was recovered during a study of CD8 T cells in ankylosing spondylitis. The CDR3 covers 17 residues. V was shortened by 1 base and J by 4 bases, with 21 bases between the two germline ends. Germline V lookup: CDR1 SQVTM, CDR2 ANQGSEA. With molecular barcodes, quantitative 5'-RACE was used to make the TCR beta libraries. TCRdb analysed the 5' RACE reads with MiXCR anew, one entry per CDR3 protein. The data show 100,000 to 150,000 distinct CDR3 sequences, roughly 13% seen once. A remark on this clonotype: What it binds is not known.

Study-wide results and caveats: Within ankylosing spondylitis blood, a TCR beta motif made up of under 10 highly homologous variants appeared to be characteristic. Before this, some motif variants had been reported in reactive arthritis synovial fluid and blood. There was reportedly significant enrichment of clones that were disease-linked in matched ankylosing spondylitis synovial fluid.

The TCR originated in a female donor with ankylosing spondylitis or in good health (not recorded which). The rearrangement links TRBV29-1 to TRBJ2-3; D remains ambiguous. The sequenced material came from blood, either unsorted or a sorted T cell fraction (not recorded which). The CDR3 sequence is CSVEGLPRDLAADTQYF. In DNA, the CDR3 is TGCAGCGTTGAAGGCCTACCCCGAGACCTCGCCGCAGATACGCAGTATTTT.